This T cell receptor beta chain was recorded in a study of cytomegalovirus exposure and HLA in healthy donors. PCR employed 60 Vbeta and 13 Jbeta primers. This table comes from immunoSEQ multiplex PCR, and its TCRdb copy is limited to in-frame clones, with some not included. With about 160,000 clones in the sample, the ten largest clones hold 1% to 1.5%. General observations from the study: Confirmation was obtained in vitro that a few CMV-associated chains are specific for CMV antigens.

CDR3 length: 14 amino acids. V gave up 3 bases and J gave up 4 bases, with 11 bases separating them. Germline assignment: CDR1 LNHDA and CDR2 SQIVND (reference sequence). For this clone: Antigen unknown.

The sample comprised PBMCs. The chain carries TRBV19 and TRBJ2-3; a possible D gene is TRBD2 (5 bases). The sequence derives from a woman aged 60-75 years in good health and CMV-seronegative. CDR3 bases: TGTGCCAGTAGTATTCAGGAGGTCGCAGATACGCAGTATTTT. This translates into CASSIQEVADTQYF.